The entry that follows covers one T cell receptor (beta chain) sequence. Its antigen is not identified. The data were taken from a study of cytomegalovirus exposure and HLA in healthy donors. The study's findings and limits: Through in vitro validation, three CMV-associated chains were shown to be specific for CMV antigens. Sequencing artifact likely explains a cluster of highly shared sequence variants. HLA alleles showed associations with some 15,000 TCR beta sequences in a later analysis, at a 0.05 false discovery rate.

The germline V gene encodes CDR1 SGHVS and CDR2 FNYEAQ. This CDR3 comprises 15 residues. Trimming removed 0 bases from V and 6 bases from J, with 15 bases in between. The study ran its PCR with 60 Vbeta and 13 Jbeta primers. The method was immunoSEQ multiplex PCR; TCRdb's version includes in-frame clones alone and lacks a portion of them. The table records some 160,000 clones, 60% to 85% of them present only once. This TCR was sampled from a woman in her forties in good health and CMV-seropositive. Source material: PBMCs. J is TRBJ2-7 and V is TRBV7-6; a possible D gene is TRBD2 (7 bases). CDR3 protein: CASSLAGGRGLEQYF. The CDR3 nucleotides read TGTGCCAGCAGCTTAGCGGGGGGGCGGGGTCTCGAGCAGTACTTC.